The rows below give T cell receptor beta chains drawn from one sample of a study of cytotoxic CD8 clonotypes in ibrutinib-treated CLL. The repertoire was sequenced with immunoSEQ multiplex PCR; TCRdb's copy has only in-frame clones and lacks some. This repertoire shows about 140,000 clones, 77% found once; its top ten account for about 29%. The sample in question was PBMCs, obtained after 12 months of ibrutinib treatment. These receptors all come from a human donor with chronic lymphocytic leukemia. Each CDR3 is given without its conserved first and last residue.

v_gene	j_gene	CDR3aa
TRBV6-5	TRBJ2-3	ASGETSGSTDTQY
TRBV5-1	TRBJ2-1	ASSPERQGQLNNEQF
TRBV15	TRBJ2-3	ATAVPTTDTQY
TRBV27	TRBJ2-7	ASSSGQGSYEQY
TRBV7-2	TRBJ2-3	ASSSLAAQY
TRBV5-1	TRBJ2-7	ASSLDGPYEQY
TRBV7-8	TRBJ2-7	ASSLAPDDSYEQY
TRBV28	TRBJ1-5	ASSLRGYGNQPQH
TRBV28	TRBJ2-1	ASKLQGLYNEQF
TRBV5-4	TRBJ2-3	ASSFTVLIGGITDTQY
TRBV9	TRBJ2-3	ASSVGRAGPYGDTQY
TRBV7-9	TRBJ2-7	ASSWSGGGTYEQY
TRBV13	TRBJ2-6	ASSVLVSGANVLT
TRBV5-6	TRBJ2-2	ASSFLGGELF
TRBV6-5	TRBJ1-6	ASSYSMIPNSPLH
TRBV27	TRBJ2-7	ASSLGAVLSYEQY
TRBV6-4	TRBJ2-7	ASSESSGPYEQY
TRBV6-5	TRBJ1-2	ASRPTGNYGYT
TRBV7-6	TRBJ2-1	ASSSLGTPYNEQF
TRBV5-6	TRBJ1-2	ASSLQVYGYT
TRBV6-6	TRBJ2-1	ASRKDTPYNEQF
TRBV9	TRBJ1-1	ASSVASLPDREAF
TRBV28	TRBJ2-7	ASSLSEGITTYEQY
TRBV6-1	TRBJ2-7	ASRRGTGSYEQY
TRBV9	TRBJ1-5	ASSVAGTGDQPQH
TRBV5-1	TRBJ1-5	ASSPLGGQPYSNQPQH
TRBV6-4	TRBJ2-7	ASSDGSAGVSNEQY
TRBV6-5	TRBJ2-3	ASSYSVSSTDTQY
TRBV29-1	TRBJ2-3	SLRRGGSDTQY
TRBV12-5	TRBJ2-5	ASGLVLADQETQY
TRBV14	TRBJ2-2	ASSTRTGLVTGELF
TRBV19	TRBJ2-1	ASRVGGASSYNEQF
TRBV6-5	TRBJ1-2	ASSFGDYGYT
TRBV2	TRBJ1-1	ASSEEPVLWSEAF
TRBV5-1	TRBJ2-7	ASSLGGTYEQY
TRBV6-1	TRBJ1-2	ASSEVGGAT
TRBV10-3	TRBJ1-4	AISERQGTNEKLF
TRBV19	TRBJ2-7	ASRGTSYEQY
TRBV9	TRBJ1-3	ASGEAGSGNTIY
TRBV2	TRBJ1-1	ASSNLDGNTEAF
TRBV9	TRBJ2-3	ASSPPVTDTQY
TRBV10-2	TRBJ2-7	ASTSEDRGTYEQY
TRBV27	TRBJ1-2	ASSLRGQDLYGYT
TRBV5-8	TRBJ2-7	ASSLGGPSYEQY
TRBV28	TRBJ2-7	ASSSFGLAGVTVQY
TRBV5-4	TRBJ1-2	ASSLDREYGYT
TRBV7-2	TRBJ2-1	ASSTLAGTKF
TRBV7-2	TRBJ1-4	ASSTRQDSNEKLF
TRBV6-5	TRBJ2-1	ASSSSGSSYNEQF
TRBV30	TRBJ1-3	AWSPGLSGNTIY
TRBV7-3	TRBJ1-1	ASSFVGSGGHTEAF
TRBV25-1	TRBJ1-4	ASSESPDRNEKLF
TRBV6-1	TRBJ1-1	ASSLGGSTEAF